This entry features one TCR beta chain sequence. What it binds is unknown. This record comes from a study of T-cell memory formation after mild COVID-19. The wider study: TCR clusters were largely donor specific. General observations from the study: In pre-infection memory, a portion of responding clones appeared, which suggested that cross-reactive memory joined. Day 15 to 85 contracting clones showed balanced CD4/CD8; later expanders leaned CD4+.

It was 5'RACE with constant-segment primers that produced the TCR alpha and TCR beta cDNA libraries, which carried sample barcodes and UMIs. From the 5' RACE reads, TCRdb called clonotypes with MiXCR, one entry per CDR3 protein. The repertoire holds roughly 130,000 distinct CDR3 sequences, with about 17% as singletons. With V trimmed by 6 bases and J by 7 bases, 7 bases remained unmatched. CDR3 length: 14 amino acids. Sequenced: PBMCs or a T cell subset sorted from them (not recorded which). V gene TRBV12-3 or TRBV12-4 combines with J gene TRBJ1-4, with 8 bases fitting TRBD1. This TCR derives from a man younger than 35 who had mild COVID-19 (a few samples of this study predate the infection). Cell type and time point are not known. CDR3: CASRVDRESEKLFF. DNA of the CDR3: TGTGCCAGCAGGGTGGACAGGGAGAGTGAAAAACTGTTTTTT.